The present T cell receptor (beta chain) was sequenced within a study of T-cell reconstitution after alpha-beta-depleted transplantation in children. Study-wide points: In patients about two months after transplant, alpha-beta T cells reportedly arose from several hundred expanded graft clones. Once a year had passed after transplant, T-cell counts and diversity came mostly from newly produced T cells.

As it was prepared, the TCRbeta library received unique molecular identifiers. MiXCR, run by TCRdb on the PCR reads, gives a single entry per CDR3 protein. Of a few hundred thousand distinct CDR3 sequences listed, roughly 30% are singletons. This clonotype appeared a few times. Its antigen is currently unknown. CDR1 and CDR2 (germline): SGHRS, YFSETQ. Trimming removed 7 bases from V and 2 bases from J, with 15 bases in between. The CDR3 runs 14 residues. Specimen: PBMCs, collected before TCRalphabeta/CD19-depleted stem cell transplant. This TCR came from a boy in the first two years of life with Wiskott-Aldrich syndrome, due to receive a stem cell transplant. The rearrangement uses TRBV5-1 and TRBJ1-1; perhaps TRBD1 as D (5 bases). For the CDR3, the DNA is TGCGCCAGCGCCGGGACGGCCGATAACACTGAAGCTTTCTTT. As protein: CASAGTADNTEAFF. Full variable domain (missing parts from reference TRBV5-1 and TRBJ1-1): KAGVTQTPRYLIKTRGQQVTLSCSPISGHRSVSWYQQTPGQGLQFLFEYFSETQRNKGNFPGRFSGRQFSNSRSEMNVSTLELGDSALYLCASAGTADNTEAFFGQGTRLTVV.